Below are 20 T cell receptor beta chains sequenced from a single sample in a study of monozygotic twins with inflammatory bowel disease. After re-calling the 5' RACE reads, TCRdb lists one entry per CDR3 protein, DNA absent. This table holds approximately 150,000 distinct CDR3 sequences. Sequencing was done on a sample of blood. All receptors derive from a human donor with ulcerative colitis or Crohn's disease, or a healthy co-twin of an affected twin (not recorded which).

This sequence joins TRBV29-1 and TRBJ1-1; TCRdb's D gene call, TRBD1, goes unchecked for lack of DNA. The CDR3 sequence is 14 residues long. The germline V gene has CDR1 SQVTM and CDR2 ANQGSEA. The CDR3 here is CSAAQGTANTEAFF.

The chain uses TRBV7-6 and TRBJ2-2. Germline assignment: CDR1 SGHVS and CDR2 FNYEAQ. The CDR3 runs 13 residues. The CDR3 protein is CASSLTGTGELFF.

The chain uses TRBV20-1 and TRBJ2-3; TCRdb names TRBD1, which stays unverified in the absence of DNA. Per the germline V gene, CDR1 is DFQATT and CDR2 is SNEGSKA (reference sequence). CDR3 size: 14 residues. The chain's CDR3 is CSGPQGASTDTQYF.

The CDR3: CASSDRGPSTNEKLFF. The rearrangement links TRBV6-1 to TRBJ1-4; TCRdb returns TRBD1, unconfirmable since there is no DNA. The CDR3 extends over 16 amino acids. Per the germline V gene, CDR1 is MNHNS and CDR2 is SASEGT.

The chain uses TRBV20-1 and TRBJ1-4; TCRdb names TRBD1, which stays unverified in the absence of DNA. Germline lookup yields CDR1 DFQATT and CDR2 SNEGSKA (reference sequence). CDR3 length: 14 residues. CDR3 sequence reads: CSAKQLGVNEKLFF.

The chain recombines TRBV3-1 with TRBJ1-1; the TCRdb D gene call, TRBD1, has no DNA to confirm it. Germline CDR1 is LGHDT and CDR2 is YNNKEL (reference sequence). This CDR3 is built from 14 residues. The CDR3 spells CASSFDRTGKGAFF.

The chain combines TRBV20-1 with TRBJ2-3; as DNA is missing, the TRBD2 call by TCRdb cannot be tested. The CDR3 length is 17 residues. The germline V gene encodes CDR1 DFQATT and CDR2 SNEGSKA (reference sequence). CDR3 sequence: CSASYEGRAGLTDTQYF.

The gene calls are TRBV4-1 and TRBJ1-1; TCRdb's D gene call, TRBD1, goes unchecked for lack of DNA. The CDR3 covers 17 residues. Germline V gives CDR1 MGHRA, CDR2 YSYEKL. CDR3 in amino acids: CASSQLPLGGGNTEAFF.

The chain recombines TRBV7-2 with TRBJ2-7; TCRdb names TRBD1, which stays unverified in the absence of DNA. Germline V gives CDR1 SGHTA, CDR2 FQGNSA. This CDR3 is 13 amino acids long. This CDR3 reads CASSYQGGYEQYF.

This rearrangement joins TRBV10-3 to TRBJ1-3; TCRdb's D gene call, TRBD1, goes unchecked for lack of DNA. Germline-derived CDR1 and CDR2 are ENHRY and SYGVKD. The CDR3 has 18 amino acids. CDR3 loop: CAISEPWGQASSGNTIYF.

This chain joins TRBV10-3 and TRBJ2-7; no DNA is available, so the TRBD2 call from TCRdb remains unchecked. The CDR3 consists of 15 residues. The germline V gene has CDR1 ENHRY and CDR2 SYGVKD. This CDR3 is CAISERLAGADEQYF.

This sequence joins TRBV5-5 and TRBJ2-7. The CDR3 is 13 amino acids. CDR1 SGHKS and CDR2 YYEKEE come from the germline V gene (reference sequence). CDR3 residues: CASSGGVTYEQYF.

The V call is TRBV24-1, the J call TRBJ2-7; the D call from TCRdb, TRBD2, cannot be confirmed without DNA. Germline V CDR1 and CDR2: KGHDR, SFDVKD. The CDR3 length is 15 residues. CDR3 amino acids: CATSDSTSGNYEQYF.

The V and J genes are TRBV4-1 and TRBJ2-5; TCRdb designates TRBD2, a call that cannot be tested without DNA. Per germline, CDR1 MGHRA and CDR2 YSYEKL. This CDR3 spans 15 amino acids. CDR3 protein: CASSQFGGRRETQYF.

This chain joins TRBV7-2 and TRBJ1-4. This CDR3 comprises 14 residues. CDR1 and CDR2 from the germline V gene are SGHTA and FQGNSA. CDR3 amino acids: CASSRGGINEKLFF.

J is TRBJ2-7 and V is TRBV5-1; TCRdb indicates TRBD1, and absent DNA this call remains unverified. The CDR3 is 15 amino acids. CDR1 is SGHRS, CDR2 YFSETQ, per germline. The CDR3 protein is CASSLGTGPGSGGLF.

The chain couples TRBV5-6 to TRBJ2-5. The CDR3 loop spans 12 amino acids. Per germline, CDR1 SGHDT and CDR2 YYEEEE. The CDR3 loop is CASSLIPGTQYF. The variable domain in full, completed from reference TRBV5-6 and TRBJ2-5, reads DAGVTQSPTHLIKTRGQQVTLRCSPKSGHDTVSWYQQALGQGPQFIFQYYEEEERQRGNFPDRFSGHQFPNYSSELNVNALLLGDSALYLCASSLIPGTQYFGPGTRLLVL.

The V and J genes are TRBV29-1 and TRBJ2-7; TCRdb indicates TRBD1, and absent DNA this call remains unverified. The CDR3 runs 13 residues. Germline lookup yields CDR1 SQVTM and CDR2 ANQGSEA. The CDR3 region is CSVVGTGDNEQYF.

V is TRBV12-3 or TRBV12-4 and J is TRBJ1-5. The CDR3 length is 12 residues. This CDR3 is CASSLGHQPQHF.

V usage is TRBV4-2 and J usage is TRBJ2-1; TCRdb proposes TRBD2, but this gene call is untestable without DNA. The CDR3 loop spans 15 amino acids. CDR1 and CDR2 from the germline V gene are LGHNA and YNFKEQ. This chain's CDR3 is CASSQGEPAHNEQFF.